The clone carrying this T cell receptor (beta chain) showed up just a few times. Repertoires were generated with immunoSEQ multiplex PCR, while TCRdb's copy carries only in-frame clones and drops some. The data show 100,000 to 150,000 clones, roughly nine tenths seen once. CDR1 LGHDT and CDR2 YNNKEL come from the germline V gene (reference sequence). Trimming stripped 2 bases from V and 4 bases from J, with 11 bases between. This CDR3 contains 15 residues. The sample originates from a study of blood T cell repertoires in COVID-19. The TCR comes from a man aged 70-80 years with active or convalescent COVID-19. The sample consisted of peripheral blood. The chain recombines TRBV3-1 (or the pseudogene TRBV3-2) with TRBJ2-2; TRBD1 is a possible D gene (6 bases). CDR3 loop: CASSQQGYGTGELFF. DNA for the CDR3: TGTGCCAGCAGCCAACAGGGGTACGGCACCGGGGAGCTGTTTTTT.